Below, 30 T cell receptor beta chains from the same sample are listed, as sequenced in a study of blood T cell repertoires in COVID-19. Assay: immunoSEQ multiplex PCR; the TCRdb copy retains only in-frame clones and omits some. The repertoire holds 150,000 to 200,000 clones, with 90% as singletons. What was sequenced was peripheral blood. These receptors were taken from a man aged 50 to 60 with acute or convalescent COVID-19.

This clone was seen only a few times. This chain connects TRBV30 to TRBJ1-6; weak D call: TRBD1 (5 bases). This CDR3 is built from 13 residues. Looked up from germline, CDR1 is GTSNPN and CDR2 is SVGIG (reference sequence). V was trimmed by 2 bases and J by 9 bases, leaving 11 bases between them. The CDR3 coding sequence is TGTGCCTGGAGTAACAGGCTGATTTCACCCCTCCACTTT. Its translation: CAWSNRLISPLHF. The full variable domain, its missing parts supplied by reference TRBV30 and TRBJ1-6, is SQTIHQWPATLVQPVGSPLSLECTVEGTSNPNLYWYRQAAGRGLQLLFYSVGIGQISSEVPQNLSASRPQDRQFILSSKKLLLSDSGFYLCAWSNRLISPLHFGNGTRLTVT.

The chain is built from TRBV14 and TRBJ1-2; D not resolved. V lost 4 bases and J 4 bases, leaving 13 bases between the germline ends. CDR1 is SGHDN, CDR2 FVKESK, per germline. The CDR3 length is 14 residues. The CDR3 bases are TGTGCCAGCAGCCGCAGAGGCAGTTTCTATGGCTACACCTTC. Its translation: CASSRRGSFYGYTF.

The chain is built from TRBV7-2 and TRBJ2-1, with TRBD1 matching 8 bases. Germline CDR1 SGHTA, CDR2 FQGNSA. V was pared by 5 bases and J by 5 bases, with 5 bases of the junction left unmatched. The CDR3 contains 14 residues. CDR3 bases: TGTGCCAGCAGCCTGCGCAGGGGGCACAATGAGCAGTTCTTC. Amino acids: CASSLRRGHNEQFF.

This chain connects TRBV9 to TRBJ1-1; D gene uncertain. V lost 0 bases, J lost 0 bases, and 9 bases lay in between. In germline, CDR1 is SGDLS, CDR2 YYNGEE. The CDR3 is 15 amino acids. CDR3 region: CASSVEAAVNTEAFF. CDR3 sequence (DNA): TGTGCCAGCAGCGTAGAGGCCGCGGTGAACACTGAAGCTTTCTTT.

The chain is built from TRBV12-3 or TRBV12-4 and TRBJ1-2; the D is unclear. The CDR3 has 13 residues. Trimming shortened V by 3 bases and J by 2 bases, and 7 bases separated the two germline ends. In DNA form, the CDR3 reads TGTGCCAGCAGTTTTTTACAGAACTATGGCTACACCTTC. Its protein product is CASSFLQNYGYTF.

V and J are TRBV5-1 and TRBJ1-6, with D possibly matching TRBD1 (5 bases). This CDR3 has 16 residues. V was clipped by 7 bases and J by 6 bases, with 20 bases between them. CDR1 and CDR2 (germline): SGHRS, YFSETQ. The CDR3 region has the DNA TGCGCCAGCCGCCTTGTCGCAGGGCGCGTTAATTCACCCCTCCACTTT. It is translated as CASRLVAGRVNSPLHF.

The chain joins TRBV28 to TRBJ2-5, with D possibly matching TRBD2 (6 bases). V dropped 6 bases and J dropped 1 base, with 9 bases sitting between them. Germline CDR1 reads MDHEN; CDR2 reads SYDVKM. The length of the CDR3 is 13 residues. The CDR3 nucleotides are TGTGCCAGCAGCGTCGGGGGCCAAGAGACCCAGTACTTC. Amino acid sequence: CASSVGGQETQYF.

V usage is TRBV3-1 (or the pseudogene TRBV3-2) and J usage is TRBJ1-2; D is unresolved. Germline lookup yields CDR1 LGHDT and CDR2 YNNKEL (reference sequence). Trimming left V 3 bases short and J 2 bases short, with 10 bases between. This CDR3 is 14 amino acids long. In nucleotides, the CDR3 is TGTGCCAGCAGCCAGCTTGGGCAGAACTATGGCTACACCTTC. Protein product: CASSQLGQNYGYTF.

This clone was counted only a few times. The V and J genes are TRBV19 and TRBJ1-5, with 7 bases identical to TRBD1. Germline trimming cut 6 bases from V and 3 bases from J; bases unmatched to any gene: 8. The germline CDR1 and CDR2 sequences are LNHDA and SQIVND (reference sequence). CDR3 length equals 15 residues. CDR3 nucleotides: TGTGCCAGTAGAGCAGGGGGGCCCCTCAATCAGCCCCAGCATTTT. As protein: CASRAGGPLNQPQHF.

J is TRBJ2-1 and V is TRBV18; 11 bases are shared with TRBD2. Germline V gene sequence: CDR1 KGHSH, CDR2 LQKENI. V gave up 1 base and J gave up 4 bases; unmatched junction bases: 9. CDR3 length equals 18 residues. CDR3 loop: CASSPRSTSGGEYNEQFF. CDR3 sequence (DNA): TGTGCCAGCTCACCACGTAGCACTAGCGGGGGAGAATACAATGAGCAGTTCTTC.

This clone occurred a few times. The chain links TRBV4-3 to TRBJ2-1; TRBD2 matches 9 bases. The V and J ends lost 1 base and 5 bases, in that order; junction bases with no gene match: 6. The V gene's germline CDR1 is LGHNA and CDR2 YSLEER. This CDR3 is 16 amino acids long. The CDR3 loop is CASSQGKAGGDNEQFF. CDR3 DNA sequence: TGCGCCAGCAGCCAAGGGAAAGCGGGGGGAGACAATGAGCAGTTCTTC.

The chain links TRBV12-3 or TRBV12-4 to TRBJ1-1; D may be TRBD1 (5 bases). V lost 7 bases, J lost 1 base, and 10 bases lay in between. The CDR3 spans 13 residues. The CDR3 DNA sequence: TGTGCCAGCAACCTTGGACAGAACACTGAAGCTTTCTTT. This encodes CASNLGQNTEAFF.

V and J are TRBV27 and TRBJ2-2; TRBD2 might be the D (7 bases). The germline V and J ends were trimmed by 5 bases and 4 bases, with 11 bases remaining between them. Germline CDR1 and CDR2: MNHEY and SMNVEV (reference sequence). The CDR3 sequence is 14 residues long. CDR3 amino acids: CASSPRGATGELFF. DNA of the CDR3: TGTGCCAGCAGTCCACGGGGGGCCACCGGGGAGCTGTTTTTT.

The DNA for the CDR3 is TGTGCCAGCAGTTCGGACAGGGGGAGCAATCAGCCCCAGCATTTT. Translated: CASSSDRGSNQPQHF. The chain couples TRBV6-2 or TRBV6-3 to TRBJ1-5; 10 nucleotides agree with TRBD1. The V and J ends lost 4 bases and 1 base, in that order; junction bases with no gene match: 1. Germline lookup yields CDR1 MNHEY and CDR2 SVGEGT. The CDR3 length is 15 residues.

The chain joins TRBV5-1 to TRBJ1-1, with unresolved D. The CDR3 has 15 amino acids. Germline V gene sequence: CDR1 SGHRS, CDR2 YFSETQ. Trimming stripped 3 bases from V and 1 base from J, with 13 bases between. Here the CDR3 DNA reads TGCGCCAGCAGCTCTGGCCTTCTCTCGAACACTGAAGCTTTCTTT. The encoded protein is CASSSGLLSNTEAFF.

This chain connects TRBV4-1 to TRBJ1-2, with 7 bases that match TRBD1. CDR3 size: 14 residues. From germline, CDR1 is MGHRA and CDR2 YSYEKL. V lost 4 bases and J lost 6; bases outside the gene matches: 8. CDR3 coding DNA: TGCGCCAGCAGCCCGAGGACAGGAATGGATGGCTACACCTTC. This codes for CASSPRTGMDGYTF.

The chain carries TRBV5-1 and TRBJ2-1; TRBD2 matches 8 bases. This CDR3 region has 16 residues. Losses at the gene ends were 4 bases for V and 5 bases for J; bases not matched to a gene: 11. Per germline, CDR1 SGHRS and CDR2 YFSETQ. In DNA form, the CDR3 reads TGCGCCAGCAGCACTACCGGGACTAGATACCACAATGAGCAGTTCTTC. Protein product: CASSTTGTRYHNEQFF.

The CDR3 is CASSMGPLNEKLFF. CDR3 DNA: TGTGCCAGTAGTATGGGCCCGCTTAATGAAAAACTGTTTTTT. The chain combines TRBV19 with TRBJ1-4; D unresolved. The germline gives CDR1 LNHDA, CDR2 SQIVND (reference sequence). The CDR3 is 14 residues long. Trimming left V 3 bases short and J 4 bases short, with 9 bases between.

J is TRBJ2-1 and V is TRBV3-1 (or the pseudogene TRBV3-2), with a possible D match to TRBD1 (5 bases). CDR3 length equals 15 residues. Trimming left V 1 base short and J 4 bases short, with 11 bases between. Germline values: CDR1 LGHDT, CDR2 YNNKEL (reference sequence). Here the CDR3 reads CASSQVPTGYNEQFF. The CDR3 nucleotides read TGTGCCAGCAGCCAAGTCCCAACAGGTTACAATGAGCAGTTCTTC.

The rearrangement links TRBV9 to TRBJ1-6; TRBD1 aligns across 8 bases. This CDR3 has 15 amino acids. Germline CDR1 reads SGDLS; CDR2 reads YYNGEE. J was trimmed by 7 bases and V by 3 bases; bases with no gene match: 6. CDR3 sequence: CASSAWTGYNSPLHF. The CDR3 DNA sequence: TGTGCCAGCAGCGCTTGGACAGGGTACAATTCACCCCTCCACTTT. The full variable domain, in which reference TRBV9 and TRBJ1-6 provide the parts outside the CDR3, is DSGVTQTPKHLITATGQRVTLRCSPRSGDLSVYWYQQSLDQGLQFLIQYYNGEERAKGNILERFSAQQFPDLHSELNLSSLELGDSALYFCASSAWTGYNSPLHFGNGTRLTVT.

The chain carries TRBV19 and TRBJ2-3; 8 nucleotides align to TRBD1. Germline CDR1 LNHDA, CDR2 SQIVND (reference sequence). Trimming at V came to 3 bases and at J to 4 bases, leaving 9 bases not matched to a gene. CDR3 length: 16 residues. The CDR3 reads CASSIPRTGYPDTQYF. As DNA, the CDR3 is TGTGCCAGTAGTATCCCCCGGACAGGGTACCCAGATACGCAGTATTTT.

This clone appeared once. The chain has TRBV9 and TRBJ2-3; TRBD1 might be the D (6 bases). Germline assignment: CDR1 SGDLS and CDR2 YYNGEE. Trimming took 3 bases from V and 1 from J, leaving 6 bases between them. The CDR3 sequence is 13 residues long. CDR3 in amino acids: CASSEGGTDTQYF. The DNA for the CDR3 is TGTGCCAGCAGCGAGGGGGGCACAGATACGCAGTATTTT.

The chain carries TRBV5-1 and TRBJ2-3; 9 bases agree with TRBD1. J was trimmed by 3 bases and V by 4 bases; bases with no gene match: 6. Germline V lookup: CDR1 SGHRS, CDR2 YFSETQ. The CDR3 sequence is 15 residues long. Written as DNA, the CDR3 is TGCGCCAGCAGCCGCGGGACAGGGTTAACAGATACGCAGTATTTT. Its translation: CASSRGTGLTDTQYF.

CDR3 DNA sequence: TGTGCCAGCTCACCACAAGACAACAGGGGAACCGGGGAGCTGTTTTTT. Encoded protein: CASSPQDNRGTGELFF. The V gene is TRBV18, the J gene TRBJ2-2; the match to TRBD1 covers 7 bases. CDR1 is KGHSH and CDR2 is LQKENI in the germline V gene. This CDR3 has 16 residues. Trimming removed 1 base from V and 5 bases from J; junction bases left unmatched: 7.

V gene TRBV30 combines with J gene TRBJ2-7, with D possibly matching TRBD1 (6 bases). Germline CDR1 GTSNPN, CDR2 SVGIG (reference sequence). Trimming removed 0 bases at V and 4 bases at J, with 13 bases between. This CDR3 has 14 residues. The CDR3 here is CAWSVHGGSYEQYF. CDR3 nucleotide sequence: TGTGCCTGGAGTGTACATGGGGGCTCGTACGAGCAGTACTTC.

The chain couples TRBV4-2 to TRBJ1-1; maybe TRBD1 (5 bases). The CDR3 is 16 amino acids. Trimming left V 1 base short and J 0 bases short, with 12 bases between. The germline V gene has CDR1 LGHNA and CDR2 YNFKEQ. The chain's CDR3 is CASSQVGRDLNTEAFF. Here the CDR3 DNA reads TGTGCCAGCAGCCAAGTGGGCAGGGACTTGAACACTGAAGCTTTCTTT.

The rearrangement uses TRBV5-1 and TRBJ1-4; no clear D. The CDR3 has 15 residues. The V end was cut by 4 bases, the J end by 3 bases, with 13 bases between. Germline lookup yields CDR1 SGHRS and CDR2 YFSETQ. CDR3 residues: CASSKAGSANEKLFF. In DNA, the CDR3 is TGCGCCAGCAGCAAGGCCGGGTCCGCTAATGAAAAACTGTTTTTT.

The chain carries TRBV19 and TRBJ2-5; D may be TRBD1 (6 bases). Trimming shortened V by 3 bases and J by 0 bases, and 14 bases separated the two germline ends. The CDR3 covers 16 residues. The germline V gene has CDR1 LNHDA and CDR2 SQIVND (reference sequence). This CDR3 reads CASSISSAGDQETQYF. For the CDR3, the DNA is TGTGCCAGTAGTATTTCCTCGGCAGGGGACCAAGAGACCCAGTACTTC.

V is TRBV10-3 and J is TRBJ1-3; TRBD1 agrees at 7 bases. This CDR3 contains 14 residues. Unmatched junction bases numbered 1, after V lost 5 bases and J lost 0 bases. Germline CDR1 is ENHRY and CDR2 is SYGVKD. CDR3 DNA sequence: TGTGCCATCAGTTGGGACAGCTCTGGAAACACCATATATTTT. It encodes CAISWDSSGNTIYF.

This chain links TRBV6-6 with TRBJ2-6, with a possible D match to TRBD2 (5 bases). V lost 6 bases and J lost 3, with 12 bases in between. The CDR3 contains 15 residues. CDR1 MNHNY and CDR2 SVGAGI come from the germline V gene (reference sequence). The CDR3 sequence: CASSFRGDGANVLTF. For the CDR3, the DNA is TGTGCCAGCAGCTTTCGGGGAGATGGGGCCAACGTCCTGACTTTC.